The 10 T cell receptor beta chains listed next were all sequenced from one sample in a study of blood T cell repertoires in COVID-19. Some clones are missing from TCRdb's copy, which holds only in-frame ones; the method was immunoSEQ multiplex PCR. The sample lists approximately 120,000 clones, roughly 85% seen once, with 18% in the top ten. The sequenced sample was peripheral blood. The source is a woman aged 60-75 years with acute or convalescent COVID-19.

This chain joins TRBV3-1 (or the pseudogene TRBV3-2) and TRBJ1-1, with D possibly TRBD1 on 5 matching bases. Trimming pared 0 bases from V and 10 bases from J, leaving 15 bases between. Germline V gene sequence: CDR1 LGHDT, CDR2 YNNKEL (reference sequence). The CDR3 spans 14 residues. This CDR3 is CASSQDTVGGRAFF. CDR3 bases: TGTGCCAGCAGCCAAGATACAGTCGGGGGACGAGCTTTCTTT.

CDR3 in amino acids: CASSEISGGQPQHF. For the CDR3, the DNA is TGTGCCAGCAGTGAGATCTCCGGTGGTCAGCCCCAGCATTTT. J is TRBJ1-5 and V is TRBV2; no firm D call. Germline values: CDR1 SNHLY, CDR2 FYNNEI. V lost 3 bases, J lost 6 bases, and 12 bases lay in between. This CDR3 region has 14 residues.

CDR3 residues: CASSRGQPADTQYF. The CDR3 DNA sequence: TGCGCCAGCAGCCGCGGACAGCCCGCAGATACGCAGTATTTT. The chain couples TRBV5-1 to TRBJ2-3; D perhaps matches TRBD1 (6 bases). Germline-derived CDR1 and CDR2 are SGHRS and YFSETQ. V was trimmed by 4 bases and J by 4 bases, leaving 13 bases between them. The CDR3 has 14 amino acids.

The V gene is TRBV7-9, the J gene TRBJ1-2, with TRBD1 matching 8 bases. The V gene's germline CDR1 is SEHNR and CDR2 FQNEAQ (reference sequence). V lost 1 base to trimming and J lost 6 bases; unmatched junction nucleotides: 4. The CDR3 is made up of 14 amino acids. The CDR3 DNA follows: TGTGCCAGCAGCTTAGGCGGACAGGGTCATGGCTACACCTTC. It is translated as CASSLGGQGHGYTF.

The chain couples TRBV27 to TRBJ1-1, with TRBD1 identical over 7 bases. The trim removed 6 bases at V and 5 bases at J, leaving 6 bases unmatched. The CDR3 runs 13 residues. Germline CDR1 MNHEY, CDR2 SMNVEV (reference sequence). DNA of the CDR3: TGTGCCAGCAGCTCGAGACAGGGAACTGAAGCTTTCTTT. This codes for CASSSRQGTEAFF.

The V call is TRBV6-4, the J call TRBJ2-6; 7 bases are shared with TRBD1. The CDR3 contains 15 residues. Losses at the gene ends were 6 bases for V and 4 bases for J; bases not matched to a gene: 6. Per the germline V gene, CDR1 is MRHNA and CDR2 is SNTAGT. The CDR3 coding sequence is TGTGCCAGCAGAGAGGGGGCGGGCGGGGCCAACGTCCTGACTTTC. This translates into CASREGAGGANVLTF.

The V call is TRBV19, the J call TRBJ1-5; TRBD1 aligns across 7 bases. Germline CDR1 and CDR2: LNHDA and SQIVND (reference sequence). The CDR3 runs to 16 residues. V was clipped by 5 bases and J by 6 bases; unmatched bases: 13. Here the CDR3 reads CASSVTGAQLVQPQHF. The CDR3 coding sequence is TGTGCCAGTAGTGTAACAGGGGCCCAGTTGGTTCAGCCCCAGCATTTT.

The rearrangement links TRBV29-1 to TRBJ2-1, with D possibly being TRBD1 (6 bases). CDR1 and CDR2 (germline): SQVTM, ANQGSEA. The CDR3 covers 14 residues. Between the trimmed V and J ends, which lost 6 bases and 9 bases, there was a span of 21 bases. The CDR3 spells CSVKQGWYGGEQFF. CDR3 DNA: TGCAGCGTAAAACAGGGTTGGTACGGCGGTGAGCAGTTCTTC.

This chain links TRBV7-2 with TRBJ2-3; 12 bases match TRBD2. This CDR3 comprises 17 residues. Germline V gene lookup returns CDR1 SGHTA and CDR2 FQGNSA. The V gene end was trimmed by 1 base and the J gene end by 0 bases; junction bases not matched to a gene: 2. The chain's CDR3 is CASSLVGTSGSTDTQYF. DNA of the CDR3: TGTGCCAGCAGCTTAGTTGGGACTAGCGGGAGCACAGATACGCAGTATTTT. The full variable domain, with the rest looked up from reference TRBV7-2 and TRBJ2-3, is GAGVSQSPSNKVTEKGKDVELRCDPISGHTALYWYRQSLGQGLEFLIYFQGNSAPDKSGLPSDRFSAERTGGSVSTLTIQRTQQEDSAVYLCASSLVGTSGSTDTQYFGPGTRLTVL.

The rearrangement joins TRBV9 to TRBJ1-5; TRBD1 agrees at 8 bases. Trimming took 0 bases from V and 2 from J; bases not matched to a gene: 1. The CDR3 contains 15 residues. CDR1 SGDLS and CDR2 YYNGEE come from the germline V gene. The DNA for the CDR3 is TGTGCCAGCAGCGTAGAGGGACAGGGCAATCAGCCCCAGCATTTT. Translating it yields CASSVEGQGNQPQHF.